This T cell receptor beta chain was recovered during a study of post-analysis software for immune sequencing data. Study-level background: Clinical courses comprised relapsing-remitting, secondary progressive and progressive-relapsing multiple sclerosis.

This clonotype came up a few times. Its antigen is still unknown. Regarding the study as a whole: A few TRBV segments occurring more often in patients than controls included TRBV5-6, TRBV5-1 and TRBV20-1. Controls' normalized Chao1 diversity significantly exceeded that of multiple sclerosis patients. Samples prepared in the same batch strongly co-clustered by F measure.

Every TCR beta cDNA library bore unique molecular identifiers. T cells numbering 1 to 10 million gave rise to 450,000 to 550,000 cDNA molecules. MiXCR, applied by TCRdb to the PCR reads, yields one record per CDR3 protein. The table lists hundreds of thousands of distinct CDR3 sequences, more than 50% of them singletons. The CDR3 covers 15 residues. With 1 base removed from V and 2 bases from J, the gap between germline ends came to 9 bases. Germline CDR1 LGHNA, CDR2 YNFKEQ. The sequenced sample consisted of blood. V is TRBV4-2 and J is TRBJ2-1; no firm D call. This sequence originates from a girl aged 2-10 years with multiple sclerosis. CDR3 bases: TGTGCCAGCAGCCAAGGATTACTCACCTACAATGAGCAGTTCTTC. Protein sequence: CASSQGLLTYNEQFF.